The subject of this entry is one TCR beta chain. These data are taken from a study of blood T cell repertoires in COVID-19. Original handling: Estimated nucleated cell counts came from reference gene primer amplification. Data came from immunoSEQ multiplex PCR; TCRdb stores just in-frame clones and leaves some out. The D gene and trimming were derived from the DNA, and the V and J assignments and clone size from that table. The top ten clones hold approximately 2.5% of a sample with under 300,000 clones, around 88% of them seen once. This CDR3 region has 13 residues. V lost 5 bases, J lost 11 bases, and 13 bases lay in between.

Input material: PBMCs or T cells enriched from blood (not recorded which). The sequence was collected from a woman in her thirties or forties with acute COVID-19. The chain has TRBV12-3 or TRBV12-4 and TRBJ1-6; tentatively, D is TRBD1 (6 bases). The CDR3 reads CASSLRQDAPLHF. CDR3 nucleotide sequence: TGTGCCAGCAGTCTCAGACAGGACGCACCCCTCCACTTT.